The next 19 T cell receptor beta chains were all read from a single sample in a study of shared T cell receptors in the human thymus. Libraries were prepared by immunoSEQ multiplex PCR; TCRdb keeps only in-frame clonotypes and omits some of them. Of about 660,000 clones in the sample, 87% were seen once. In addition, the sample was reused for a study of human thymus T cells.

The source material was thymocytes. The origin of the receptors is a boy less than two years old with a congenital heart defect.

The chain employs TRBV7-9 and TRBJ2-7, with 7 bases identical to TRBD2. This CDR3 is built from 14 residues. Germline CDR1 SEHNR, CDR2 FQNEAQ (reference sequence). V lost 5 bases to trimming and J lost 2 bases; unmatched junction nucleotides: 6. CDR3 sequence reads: CASSRGLAAYEQYF. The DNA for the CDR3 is TGTGCCAGCAGCCGTGGGCTAGCGGCCTACGAGCAGTACTTC.

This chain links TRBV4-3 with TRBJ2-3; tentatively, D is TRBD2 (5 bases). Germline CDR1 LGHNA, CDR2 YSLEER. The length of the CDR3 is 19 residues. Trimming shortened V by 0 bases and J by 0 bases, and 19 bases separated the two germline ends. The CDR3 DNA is TGCGCCAGCAGCCAAGATTCGAAGCGGATCATATCTAGCACAGATACGCAGTATTTT. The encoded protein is CASSQDSKRIISSTDTQYF.

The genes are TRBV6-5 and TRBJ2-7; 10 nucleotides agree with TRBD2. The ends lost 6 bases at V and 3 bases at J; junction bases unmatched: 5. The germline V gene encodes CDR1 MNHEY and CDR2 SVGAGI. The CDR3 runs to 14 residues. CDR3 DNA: TGTGCCAGCAGGGATAGCGGGAGGATCTACGAGCAGTACTTC. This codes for CASRDSGRIYEQYF.

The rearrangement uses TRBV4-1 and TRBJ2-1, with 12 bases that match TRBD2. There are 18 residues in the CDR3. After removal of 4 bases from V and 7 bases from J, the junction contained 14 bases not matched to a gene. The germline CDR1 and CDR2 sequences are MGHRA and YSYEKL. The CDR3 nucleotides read TGCGCCAGCAGCCCCCTTCTTGTGGGACTAGCGGGTGGGAATGAGCAGTTCTTC. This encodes CASSPLLVGLAGGNEQFF.

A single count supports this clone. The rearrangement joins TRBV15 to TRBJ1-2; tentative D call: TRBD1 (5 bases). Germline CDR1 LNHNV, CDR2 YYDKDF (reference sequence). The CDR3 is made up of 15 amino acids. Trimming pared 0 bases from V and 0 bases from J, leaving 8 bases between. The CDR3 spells CATSRDSGANYGYTF. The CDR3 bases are TGTGCCACCAGCAGAGATTCGGGGGCTAACTATGGCTACACCTTC.

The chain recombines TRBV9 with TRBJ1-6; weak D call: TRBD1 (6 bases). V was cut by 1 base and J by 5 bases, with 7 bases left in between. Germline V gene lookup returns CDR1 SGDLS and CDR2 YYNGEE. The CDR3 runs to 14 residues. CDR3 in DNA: TGTGCCAGCAGCGTAACAGGGCATAATTCACCCCTCCACTTT. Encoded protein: CASSVTGHNSPLHF.

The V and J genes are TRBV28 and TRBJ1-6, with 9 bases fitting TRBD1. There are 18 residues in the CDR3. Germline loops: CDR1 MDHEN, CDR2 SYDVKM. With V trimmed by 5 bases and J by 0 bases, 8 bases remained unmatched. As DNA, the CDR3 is TGTGCCAGCAGTCAAGACAGGGGGGGAAGCTCCTATAATTCACCCCTCCACTTT. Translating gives CASSQDRGGSSYNSPLHF. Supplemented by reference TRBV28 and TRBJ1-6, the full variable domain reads DVKVTQSSRYLVKRTGEKVFLECVQDMDHENMFWYRQDPGLGLRLIYFSYDVKMKEKGDIPEGYSVSREKKERFSLILESASTNQTSMYLCASSQDRGGSSYNSPLHFGNGTRLTVT.

The CDR3 spells CASSIWDRGHQDSNQPQHF. The CDR3 nucleotides are TGTGCCAGTAGTATCTGGGACAGGGGGCACCAAGATAGCAATCAGCCCCAGCATTTT. This chain connects TRBV19 to TRBJ1-5; 12 bases are shared with TRBD1. This CDR3 contains 19 residues. CDR1 is LNHDA, CDR2 SQIVND, per germline (reference sequence). V shed 3 bases, J shed 0 bases, and the junction held 9 bases outside the gene matches.

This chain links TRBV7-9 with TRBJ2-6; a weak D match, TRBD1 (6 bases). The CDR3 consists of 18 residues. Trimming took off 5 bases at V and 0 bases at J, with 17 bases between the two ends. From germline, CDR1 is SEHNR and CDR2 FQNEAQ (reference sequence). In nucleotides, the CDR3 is TGTGCCAGCAGCCACCGCTCGACAGGCTCCTCTGGGGCCAACGTCCTGACTTTC. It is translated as CASSHRSTGSSGANVLTF.

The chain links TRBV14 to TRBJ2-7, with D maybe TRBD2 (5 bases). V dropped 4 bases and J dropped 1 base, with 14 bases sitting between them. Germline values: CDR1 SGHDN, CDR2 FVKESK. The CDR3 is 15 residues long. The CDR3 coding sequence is TGTGCCAGCAGCCGCATCCGAGGGCCATCCTACGAGCAGTACTTC. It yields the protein CASSRIRGPSYEQYF.

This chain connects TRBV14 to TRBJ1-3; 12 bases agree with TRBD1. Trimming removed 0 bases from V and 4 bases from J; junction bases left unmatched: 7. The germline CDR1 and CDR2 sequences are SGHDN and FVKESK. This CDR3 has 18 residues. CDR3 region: CASSQDSGDRGHGNTIYF. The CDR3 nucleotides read TGTGCCAGCAGCCAAGATTCGGGGGACAGGGGGCACGGAAACACCATATATTTT. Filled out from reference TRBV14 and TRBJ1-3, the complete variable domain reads EAGVTQFPSHSVIEKGQTVTLRCDPISGHDNLYWYRRVMGKEIKFLLHFVKESKQDESGMPNNRFLAERTGGTYSTLKVQPAELEDSGVYFCASSQDSGDRGHGNTIYFGEGSWLTVV.

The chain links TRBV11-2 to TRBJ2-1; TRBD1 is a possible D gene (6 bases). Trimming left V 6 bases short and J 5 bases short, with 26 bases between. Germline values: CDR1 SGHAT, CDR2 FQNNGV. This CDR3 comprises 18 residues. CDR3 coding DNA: TGTGCCAGCAGTTCTAAGTCGTTGGTCCGGGACACAGACAATGAGCAGTTCTTC. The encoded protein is CASSSKSLVRDTDNEQFF.

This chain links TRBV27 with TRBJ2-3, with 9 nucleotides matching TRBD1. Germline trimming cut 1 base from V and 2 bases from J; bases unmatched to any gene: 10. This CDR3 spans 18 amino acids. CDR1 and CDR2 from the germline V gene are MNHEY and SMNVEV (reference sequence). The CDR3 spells CASSLFSWGQGVTDTQYF. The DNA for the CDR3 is TGTGCCAGCAGTTTATTTAGTTGGGGACAGGGTGTCACAGATACGCAGTATTTT.

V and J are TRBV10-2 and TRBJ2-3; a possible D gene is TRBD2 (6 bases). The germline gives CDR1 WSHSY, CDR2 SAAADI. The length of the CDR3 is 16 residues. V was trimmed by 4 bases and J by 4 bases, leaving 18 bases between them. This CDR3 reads CASSGPGLQPPDTQYF. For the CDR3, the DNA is TGCGCCAGCAGTGGTCCGGGACTGCAGCCCCCAGATACGCAGTATTTT.

The CDR3 DNA reads TGTGCCAGCAGCCTAAAGGGACAGAGGGGAGCTAACTATGGCTACACCTTC. Translated, it gives CASSLKGQRGANYGYTF. V gene TRBV7-3 combines with J gene TRBJ1-2; TRBD1 matches 7 bases. V lost 5 bases to trimming and J lost 0 bases; unmatched junction nucleotides: 12. CDR3 length equals 17 residues. Germline V gene data show CDR1 as SGHTA and CDR2 as FQGTGA.

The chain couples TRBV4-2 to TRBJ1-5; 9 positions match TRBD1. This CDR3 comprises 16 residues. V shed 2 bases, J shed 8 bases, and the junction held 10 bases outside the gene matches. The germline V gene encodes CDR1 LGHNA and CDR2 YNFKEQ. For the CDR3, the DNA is TGTGCCAGCAGCCAACAAATTGGGACAGGGAGGGAGCCCCAGCATTTT. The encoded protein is CASSQQIGTGREPQHF.

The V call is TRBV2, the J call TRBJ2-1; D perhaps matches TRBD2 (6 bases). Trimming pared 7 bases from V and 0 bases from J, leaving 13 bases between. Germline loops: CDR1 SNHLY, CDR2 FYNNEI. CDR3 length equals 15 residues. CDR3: CASTYSGSSYNEQFF. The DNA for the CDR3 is TGTGCCAGCACTTATAGCGGAAGCTCCTACAATGAGCAGTTCTTC. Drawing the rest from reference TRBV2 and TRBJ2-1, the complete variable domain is EPEVTQTPSHQVTQMGQEVILRCVPISNHLYFYWYRQILGQKVEFLVSFYNNEISEKSEIFDDQFSVERPDGSNFTLKIRSTKLEDSAMYFCASTYSGSSYNEQFFGPGTRLTVL.

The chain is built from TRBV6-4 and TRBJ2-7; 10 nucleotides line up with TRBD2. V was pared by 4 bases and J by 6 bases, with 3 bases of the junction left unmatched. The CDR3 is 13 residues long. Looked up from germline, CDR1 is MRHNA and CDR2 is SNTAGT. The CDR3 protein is CASSVASGSEQYF. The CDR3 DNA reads TGTGCCAGCAGTGTCGCTAGCGGGAGCGAGCAGTACTTC.

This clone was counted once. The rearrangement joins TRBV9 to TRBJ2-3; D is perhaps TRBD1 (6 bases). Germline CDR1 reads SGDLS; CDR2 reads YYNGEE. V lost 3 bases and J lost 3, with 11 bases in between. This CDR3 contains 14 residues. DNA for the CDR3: TGTGCCAGCAGCGCCCACAGGGATACAGATACGCAGTATTTT. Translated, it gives CASSAHRDTDTQYF.